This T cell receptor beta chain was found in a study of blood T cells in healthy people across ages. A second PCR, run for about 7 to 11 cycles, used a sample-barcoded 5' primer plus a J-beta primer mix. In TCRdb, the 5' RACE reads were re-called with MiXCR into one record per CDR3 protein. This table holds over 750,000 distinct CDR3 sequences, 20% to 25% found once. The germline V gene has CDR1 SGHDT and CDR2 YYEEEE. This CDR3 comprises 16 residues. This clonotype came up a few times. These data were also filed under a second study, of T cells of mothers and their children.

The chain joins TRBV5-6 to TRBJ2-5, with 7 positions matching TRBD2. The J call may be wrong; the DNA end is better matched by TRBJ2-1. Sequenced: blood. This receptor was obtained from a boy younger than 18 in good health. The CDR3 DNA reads TGTGCCAGCAGCCATAACTTGCGGGAGTTGGGGAATGAGCAGTTCTTC. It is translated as CASSHNLRELGNEQFF.